This T cell receptor (beta chain) stems from a study of identical twins. Whole-study findings and limits: Fewer insertions characterized abundant cord blood beta clonotypes, whereas memory repertoires showed none. There was an excess of low generation probability in the out-of-frame alpha sequences that twins shared.

A universal primer site came from template switching; cDNA carried unique molecular identifiers. TCRdb reanalysed the 5' RACE reads using MiXCR and keeps one entry per CDR3 protein. The sample includes around 1.7 million distinct CDR3 sequences, 25% to 35% of them seen just once. This clonotype was detected many times. Its antigen is undetermined. The junction departs from the called germline gene at one end, perhaps through a read error. Germline V CDR1 and CDR2: SGHRS, YFSETQ. The length of the CDR3 is 11 residues. This receptor was taken from a newborn girl in good health. V and J are TRBV5-1 and TRBJ2-7, with unresolved D. The material sequenced was cord blood. CDR3 amino acids: CASSLNYEQYF. The CDR3 DNA sequence: TGTGCCAGCAGTTTAAACTACGAGCAGTACTTC.